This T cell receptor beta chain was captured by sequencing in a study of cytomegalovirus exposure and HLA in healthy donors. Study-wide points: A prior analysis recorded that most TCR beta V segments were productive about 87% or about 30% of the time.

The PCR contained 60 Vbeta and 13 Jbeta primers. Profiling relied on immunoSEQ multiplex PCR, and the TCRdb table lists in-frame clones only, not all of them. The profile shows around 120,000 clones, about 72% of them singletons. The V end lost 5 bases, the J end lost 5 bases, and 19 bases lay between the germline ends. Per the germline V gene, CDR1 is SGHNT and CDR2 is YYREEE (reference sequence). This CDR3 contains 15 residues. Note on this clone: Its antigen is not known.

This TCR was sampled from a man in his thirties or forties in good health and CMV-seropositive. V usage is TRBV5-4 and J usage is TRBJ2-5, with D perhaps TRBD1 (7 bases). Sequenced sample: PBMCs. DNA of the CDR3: TGTGCCAGCAGGGAGGGGATACAGGGGAGGGAGACCCAGTACTTC. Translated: CASREGIQGRETQYF.